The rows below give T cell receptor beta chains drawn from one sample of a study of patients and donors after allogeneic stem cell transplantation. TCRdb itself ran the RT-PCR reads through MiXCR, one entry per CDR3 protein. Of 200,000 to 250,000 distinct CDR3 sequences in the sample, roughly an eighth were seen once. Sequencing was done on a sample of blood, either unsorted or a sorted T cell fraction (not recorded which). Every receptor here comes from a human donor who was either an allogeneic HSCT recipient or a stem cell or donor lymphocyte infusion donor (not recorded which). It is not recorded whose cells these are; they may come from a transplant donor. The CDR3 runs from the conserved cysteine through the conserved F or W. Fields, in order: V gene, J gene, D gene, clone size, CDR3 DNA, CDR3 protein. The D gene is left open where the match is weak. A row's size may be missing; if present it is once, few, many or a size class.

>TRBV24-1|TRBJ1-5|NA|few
TGTGCCACCAGCGGGACACTCAATCAGCCCCAGCATTTT
CATSGTLNQPQHF
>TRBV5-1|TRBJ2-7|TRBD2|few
TGCGCCAGCAGCGGAGCGGGACTCAGCACCTACGAGCAGTACTTC
CASSGAGLSTYEQYF
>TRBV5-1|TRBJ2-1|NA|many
TGCGCCAGCAGCTATGGCGGAAACAATGAGCAGTTCTTC
CASSYGGNNEQFF
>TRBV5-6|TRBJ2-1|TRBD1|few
TGTGCCAGCAGCTTACCGGGACAGGTTAACGATGAGCAGTTCTTC
CASSLPGQVNDEQFF
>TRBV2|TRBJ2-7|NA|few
TGTGCCAGCAGTTCCGGGACCCTACCCGGGTACGAGCAGTACTTC
CASSSGTLPGYEQYF
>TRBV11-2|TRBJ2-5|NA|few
TGTGCCAGCAGCTCCCCAGCGGGGACCCAGTACTTC
CASSSPAGTQYF
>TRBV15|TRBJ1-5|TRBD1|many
TGTGCCACCAGCAGAGACGGACAGGGAACCCATCAGCCCCAGCATTTT
CATSRDGQGTHQPQHF
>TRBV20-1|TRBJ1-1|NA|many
TGCAGTGCTATTCCCTATATGGATTATTCTGAAGCTTTCTTT
CSAIPYMDYSEAFF
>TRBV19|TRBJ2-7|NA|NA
TGTGCCAGTAGTATGGCCCCCTCCTACGAGCAGTACTTC
CASSMAPSYEQYF
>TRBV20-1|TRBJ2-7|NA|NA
TGCAGTGCTAGACCTCCCGAAAGGGGCGAGCAGTACTTC
CSARPPERGEQYF